Below are 5 T cell receptor beta chains sequenced from a single sample in a study of blood T cells in healthy people across ages. Primed by a sample-barcoded 5' primer and a J-beta primer mix, a second PCR proceeded for roughly 6 to 12 cycles. One entry per CDR3 protein, called by TCRdb with MiXCR from the 5' RACE reads. The table shows 700,000 to 900,000 distinct CDR3 sequences, with 53% occurring only once. Sequencing was done on a sample of blood. The receptor source for this set is a man older than 75 in good health.

This clonotype was counted a single time. This chain uses TRBV5-1 with TRBJ1-1; possibly TRBD1 for D (5 bases). There are 15 residues in the CDR3. Germline V lookup: CDR1 SGHRS, CDR2 YFSETQ. V lost 0 bases and J lost 6, with 15 bases in between. The CDR3 nucleotides read TGCGCCAGCAGCTTGGGCGCGGGGCCCAATTCTGAAGCTTTCTTT. Encoded protein: CASSLGAGPNSEAFF.

This clonotype was recorded a few times. The V gene is TRBV20-1, the J gene TRBJ2-1; D might be TRBD2 (6 bases). V was trimmed by 2 bases and J by 9 bases, leaving 23 bases between them. CDR1 DFQATT and CDR2 SNEGSKA come from the germline V gene (reference sequence). The length of the CDR3 is 16 residues. In DNA, the CDR3 is TGCAGTGCTAGAAAGAACCGACTAGTGGGTGGAAGTGAGCAGTTCTTC. It yields the protein CSARKNRLVGGSEQFF.

The chain recombines TRBV7-2 with TRBJ2-1, with D tentatively TRBD1 or TRBD2 (5 bases each). Germline CDR1 reads SGHTA; CDR2 reads FQGNSA. V was clipped by 11 bases and J by 0 bases, with 14 bases between them. The length of the CDR3 is 14 residues. This chain's CDR3 is CACNGGISYNEQFF. Here the CDR3 DNA reads TGTGCCTGCAATGGGGGAATCTCCTACAATGAGCAGTTCTTC.

This clonotype was picked up a small number of times. The J gene is TRBJ1-4, the V gene TRBV20-1; D uncertain. The CDR3 sequence is 15 residues long. V lost 1 base to trimming and J lost 0 bases, with 9 bases between them. Per germline, CDR1 DFQATT and CDR2 SNEGSKA (reference sequence). This CDR3 reads CSARARLSTNEKLFF. The CDR3 DNA sequence: TGCAGTGCTAGAGCAAGATTATCAACTAATGAAAAACTGTTTTTT.

J is TRBJ2-3 and V is TRBV3-1, with D tentatively TRBD2 (6 bases). CDR3 length equals 15 residues. The V gene lost 4 bases and the J gene lost 3 bases, with 14 bases spanning the gap. CDR1 LGHDT and CDR2 YNNKEL come from the germline V gene (reference sequence). Here the CDR3 reads CASSLGPSATDTQYF. In nucleotides, the CDR3 is TGTGCCAGCAGCCTGGGCCCTAGCGCAACAGATACGCAGTATTTT.